The 21 T cell receptor beta chains presented below share a single source sample, sequenced in a study of T cell responses to AZD1222 COVID-19 vaccine. Libraries were prepared by immunoSEQ multiplex PCR; TCRdb keeps only in-frame clonotypes and omits some of them. The data show around 100,000 clones, with approximately 88% seen just once and 20% held by the top ten. Sequences were derived from peripheral blood, sampled on day 0 of AZD1222 vaccination. The origin of the receptors is an adult in good health.

The V gene is TRBV6-1, the J gene TRBJ2-7, with unresolved D. Germline lookup yields CDR1 MNHNS and CDR2 SASEGT. This CDR3 has 13 amino acids. V was shortened by 0 bases and J by 6 bases, with 9 bases between the two germline ends. The CDR3 sequence is CASSEAASSEQYF. The CDR3 DNA is TGTGCCAGCAGTGAAGCGGCCAGTAGCGAGCAGTACTTC.

The chain is built from TRBV10-3 and TRBJ1-5; no clear D. The CDR3 is made up of 13 amino acids. Deletions cut 6 bases from V and 3 bases from J, with 9 bases between. Germline CDR1 reads ENHRY; CDR2 reads SYGVKD. This CDR3 reads CAIRPGLNQPQHF. As DNA, the CDR3 is TGTGCCATCAGACCGGGCCTCAATCAGCCCCAGCATTTT.

The chain has TRBV6-5 and TRBJ2-3; TRBD2 matches 9 bases. This CDR3 spans 14 amino acids. With 6 bases clipped from V and 4 bases from J, the junction kept 5 bases outside the gene matches. Germline V lookup: CDR1 MNHEY, CDR2 SVGAGI. The CDR3 here is CASRPSGTPDTQYF. As DNA, the CDR3 is TGTGCCAGCAGACCTAGCGGGACTCCAGATACGCAGTATTTT.

This chain connects TRBV18 to TRBJ1-2; 9 bases fit TRBD1. The CDR3 spans 15 residues. The V gene end was trimmed by 6 bases and the J gene end by 5 bases; junction bases not matched to a gene: 10. The germline V gene has CDR1 KGHSH and CDR2 LQKENI. The CDR3 region is CASSYSGQGDYGYTF. In nucleotides, the CDR3 is TGTGCCAGCTCCTATTCGGGACAGGGCGATTATGGCTACACCTTC.

This clone showed up just once. This chain uses TRBV6-5 with TRBJ1-5, with a weak D call TRBD1 (5 bases). The CDR3 contains 14 residues. The ends were cut back, 6 bases at V and 1 base at J, with 10 bases in the middle. Germline V gene sequence: CDR1 MNHEY, CDR2 SVGAGI. This CDR3 reads CASSREVSNQPQHF. The CDR3 DNA sequence: TGTGCCAGCAGCAGGGAGGTGAGCAATCAGCCCCAGCATTTT.

The V and J genes are TRBV7-2 and TRBJ2-7; TRBD2 aligns across 7 bases. V lost 8 bases to trimming and J lost 0 bases; unmatched junction nucleotides: 19. The CDR3 covers 18 residues. Germline lookup yields CDR1 SGHTA and CDR2 FQGNSA. The CDR3, as DNA: TGTGCCAGCCAAGGGCGGGCTTCGGGGGAGGGACGCTCCTACGAGCAGTACTTC. Translation: CASQGRASGEGRSYEQYF.

Only a few counts were recorded for this clone. The chain joins TRBV6-7 to TRBJ1-1; no clear D. TRBV6-7 is assigned to the ORF class and has an uncertain function. V lost 6 bases and J 3 bases, leaving 17 bases between the germline ends. CDR3 length: 15 amino acids. The CDR3 loop reads CASRKTVWVDTEAFF. The CDR3 nucleotides are TGTGCCAGCAGGAAAACTGTTTGGGTTGACACTGAAGCTTTCTTT.

The count of this clone is one. This chain links TRBV7-6 with TRBJ1-1, with D possibly matching TRBD1 (5 bases). Trimming pared 3 bases from V and 4 bases from J, leaving 12 bases between. Germline lookup yields CDR1 SGHVS and CDR2 FNYEAQ. This CDR3 has 14 amino acids. The CDR3, as DNA: TGTGCCAGCAGCTTTGCGGGGGTGGCCACTGAAGCTTTCTTT. Amino acids: CASSFAGVATEAFF.

The V call is TRBV3-1 (or the pseudogene TRBV3-2), the J call TRBJ1-3, with no clear D. Trimming removed 1 base from V and 4 bases from J, with 11 bases in between. The germline CDR1 and CDR2 sequences are LGHDT and YNNKEL (reference sequence). This CDR3 has 15 amino acids. This CDR3 reads CASSQGGLRGNTIYF. The CDR3 coding sequence is TGTGCCAGCAGCCAAGGTGGACTTAGGGGAAACACCATATATTTT.

The chain carries TRBV25-1 and TRBJ1-6; 7 bases fit TRBD1. CDR3 length: 15 residues. Germline CDR1 reads MGHDK; CDR2 reads SYGVNS. J gave up 6 bases and V 1 base, and 3 bases lay outside the gene matches. The CDR3 DNA is TGTGCCAGCAGTGAATTTGGGGACAGTAATTCACCCCTCCACTTT. Its translation: CASSEFGDSNSPLHF.

The chain recombines TRBV28 with TRBJ2-3, with D perhaps assigned TRBD1 or TRBD2 (5 bases each). V gave up 2 bases and J gave up 2 bases, with 17 bases separating them. The CDR3 length is 17 residues. Germline V CDR1 and CDR2: MDHEN, SYDVKM. The CDR3 DNA follows: TGTGCCAGCAGTTTAAATCCCGGGACGCGGGCCACAGATACGCAGTATTTT. It translates to CASSLNPGTRATDTQYF.

This sequence joins TRBV6-5 and TRBJ1-5; TRBD1 aligns across 7 bases. Germline loops: CDR1 MNHEY, CDR2 SVGAGI. V lost 7 bases, J lost 3 bases, and 3 bases stayed unmatched. This CDR3 is 13 amino acids long. CDR3 nucleotides: TGTGCCAGCAAGGGGGCCATCAATCAGCCCCAGCATTTT. It yields the protein CASKGAINQPQHF.

J is TRBJ1-3 and V is TRBV19; no firm D call. The CDR3 contains 12 residues. Germline loops: CDR1 LNHDA, CDR2 SQIVND (reference sequence). The V and J ends lost 5 bases and 3 bases respectively, with 5 bases between them. CDR3 DNA sequence: TGTGCCAGTAGTCCAGTTGGAAACACCATATATTTT. Residues: CASSPVGNTIYF.

This sequence joins TRBV28 and TRBJ1-1; no definite D call. The CDR3 extends over 14 amino acids. CDR1 is MDHEN and CDR2 is SYDVKM in the germline V gene. V gave up 4 bases and J gave up 2 bases, with 11 bases separating them. CDR3 in amino acids: CASSSAGSNTEAFF. The CDR3 coding sequence is TGTGCCAGCAGTTCGGCCGGGAGCAACACTGAAGCTTTCTTT.

The rearrangement joins TRBV6-5 to TRBJ1-2; TRBD1 is a possible D gene (6 bases). The CDR3 spans 14 residues. V shed 1 base and J shed 3 bases, with 9 bases lying between them. The germline CDR1 and CDR2 sequences are MNHEY and SVGAGI. The CDR3 nucleotides read TGTGCCAGCAGTTACTGGGGGGGCGACTATGGCTACACCTTC. Its protein product is CASSYWGGDYGYTF.

The rearrangement uses TRBV4-3 and TRBJ1-2, with a tentative D call TRBD1 (5 bases). V was shortened by 0 bases and J by 8 bases, with 16 bases between the two germline ends. The V gene's germline CDR1 is LGHNA and CDR2 YSLEER. The CDR3 is 15 amino acids. The CDR3 DNA sequence: TGCGCCAGCAGCCAAGATTTCGTGGGGGTTGAGGGCTACACCTTC. It is translated as CASSQDFVGVEGYTF.

This clone was observed a single time. The chain recombines TRBV18 with TRBJ1-3, with D perhaps matching TRBD1 (5 bases). The germline V and J ends were trimmed by 3 bases and 3 bases, with 6 bases remaining between them. CDR1 and CDR2 from the germline V gene are KGHSH and LQKENI. The CDR3 sequence is 13 residues long. CDR3 sequence: CASSPGVGNTIYF. The CDR3 DNA reads TGTGCCAGCTCACCGGGGGTTGGAAACACCATATATTTT.

This chain joins TRBV27 and TRBJ2-2; 7 positions match TRBD1. The CDR3 is 16 residues long. Trimming cost V 8 bases and J 4 bases; bases outside gene matches: 13. Germline V lookup: CDR1 MNHEY, CDR2 SMNVEV (reference sequence). In nucleotides, the CDR3 is TGTGCCAGCCGACGGTTGGGGACAGCTTCCACCGGGGAGCTGTTTTTT. It yields the protein CASRRLGTASTGELFF.

This chain joins TRBV4-3 and TRBJ2-7; perhaps TRBD2 as D (5 bases). This CDR3 region has 14 residues. Looked up from germline, CDR1 is LGHNA and CDR2 is YSLEER. Trimming removed 4 bases from V and 4 bases from J, with 14 bases in between. The DNA of the CDR3 is TGCGCCAGCAGCCCCGGCTATAGCGTATACGAGCAGTACTTC. It is translated as CASSPGYSVYEQYF.

The chain employs TRBV7-3 and TRBJ2-3; maybe TRBD2 (5 bases). Trimming took off 5 bases at V and 4 bases at J, with 13 bases between the two ends. Germline assignment: CDR1 SGHTA and CDR2 FQGTGA. The CDR3 totals 14 residues. As DNA, the CDR3 is TGTGCCAGCAGCCAGGCGGGTCCCCCAGATACGCAGTATTTT. Translating it yields CASSQAGPPDTQYF.

This clone was recorded once. The gene calls are TRBV7-9 and TRBJ1-1; D not resolved. Germline V CDR1 and CDR2: SEHNR, FQNEAQ (reference sequence). V was cut by 4 bases and J by 1 base, with 13 bases left in between. The CDR3 spans 15 residues. The CDR3 sequence: CASSSQDSGNTEAFF. CDR3 coding DNA: TGTGCCAGCAGCTCGCAGGACTCCGGGAACACTGAAGCTTTCTTT.